The entry below describes one TCR beta chain. The data originate from a study of blood T cell repertoires in COVID-19. Study-wide background: Samples representing acute and convalescent COVID-19 were sourced from the United States, Italy and Spain.

The J segment lost 4 bases and the V segment lost 0 bases, leaving 13 bases of the junction unmatched. From germline, CDR1 is LGHDT and CDR2 YNNKEL (reference sequence). This CDR3 comprises 20 residues. Libraries were prepared by immunoSEQ multiplex PCR; TCRdb keeps only in-frame clonotypes and omits some of them. The sample lists fewer than 300,000 clones, 85% occurring once. Source material: PBMCs or T cells enriched from blood (not recorded which). This chain joins TRBV3-1 (or the pseudogene TRBV3-2) and TRBJ2-1; the match to TRBD2 covers 12 bases. This sequence was found in a woman between 50 and 59 years old who had recovered from COVID-19. CDR3 amino acids: CASSQDFRETSGSMYNEQFF. CDR3 bases: TGTGCCAGCAGCCAAGATTTTCGTGAGACTAGCGGGAGTATGTACAATGAGCAGTTCTTC.